This TCR beta chain was sequenced for a study of blood T cells in healthy people across ages. Broader study findings: PBMCs were not sorted, which prevented a conclusive comparison of naive versus antigen-experienced cells.

This clonotype was seen just once. As yet, its antigen is unknown. A much larger clone differs by one base, so this may be a read error. The DNA is left out, because the CDR3 cannot be placed on it with certainty; the CDR3 is given as TCRdb lists it. A sample-barcoded 5' primer and a J-beta primer mix were used in a second PCR of roughly 7 to 11 cycles. At least 2.5 million CDR3-containing paired-end reads were obtained per sample. One entry per CDR3 protein, called by TCRdb with MiXCR from the 5' RACE reads. The table records about 1 million distinct CDR3 sequences, 45% of them present only once. The source of this sequence is a woman in her sixties or seventies in good health. The sequenced material came from blood.

The CDR3 sequence: CSAPQRGIYGCTF. The chain uses TRBV20-1 and TRBJ1-2; TRBD1 was called by the table and not checked on the DNA. The CDR3 extends over 13 residues, inclusive of both ends. Germline CDR1 and CDR2: DFQATT and SNEGSKA (reference sequence).